Reported below is one T cell receptor (beta chain). Produced via immunoSEQ multiplex PCR; TCRdb's table is partial and in-frame only. This table has approximately 250,000 clones, about 89% appearing once. The sample originates from a study of blood T cell repertoires in COVID-19. On the study more broadly: There were acute and convalescent COVID-19 samples, and they came from the United States, Italy and Spain. In each case, the material was cDNA or gDNA derived from T cells, B-cell-depleted T cells, or PBMCs.

Everyone who took part was 18 to 89 years old, and they came from over 20 US areas. Participants' reported clinical history set cohort assignment. Germline values: CDR1 MDHEN, CDR2 SYDVKM. Germline trimming cut 5 bases from V and 2 bases from J; bases unmatched to any gene: 8. The CDR3 is 15 residues long. V is TRBV28 and J is TRBJ1-1; the match to TRBD1 covers 7 bases. The sample consisted of PBMCs or T cells enriched from blood (not recorded which). The sequence was obtained from a woman aged 25-40 years who had recovered from COVID-19. This CDR3 is CASSTTGQRNTEAFF. CDR3 coding DNA: TGTGCCAGCAGTACCACGGGACAGCGAAACACTGAAGCTTTCTTT.